The T cell receptor (beta chain) described here comes from a study of Tregs in tolerant kidney transplant recipients (dated by TCRdb to about 2019). With regard to the full study: The transplants used related donors with nonmyeloablative bone marrow transplantation, and mixed chimerism in the human trials was transient. TCRbeta sequencing was used in the study to identify donor-specific regulatory T cells before combined kidney and bone marrow transplantation, and the identified cells were then tracked after transplant. Paper-wide results and their limitations: Expanding Tregs with activated donor B cells appeared to identify the most biologically relevant and donor-specific TCRbeta repertoire. Biological reproducibility was not directly assessed, although technical replication error appeared to be minimal. For some patients the PCR primers changed over time, which made it impossible to compare the samples from those patients at the nucleotide level. Donor-specific Treg expansion was found to exceed global Treg expansion in tolerant patients, suggesting antigen-driven rather than nonspecific expansion. The study was constrained by small patient numbers, and validation of the findings is required in larger populations and under other immunosuppression protocols.

In regard to this clone: The target of this receptor is not known. The CDR3 extends 3 residues past the end of the read, so its final part is completed from the germline J gene.

For TCRbeta CDR3 sequencing, genomic DNA from the sorted cells was extracted using the QIAGEN DNeasy Blood and Tissue Kit. High-throughput TCRbeta CDR3 sequencing, which included PCR amplification with bias correction and internal controls, was done commercially through immunoSEQ. The authors processed their data as follows. Unique productive TCRbeta sequences were defined by CDR3 nucleotide sequence where primers matched, otherwise by CDR3 amino acid sequence with Vbeta and Jbeta genes. To correct for sorting error, sequences found in more than one sorted population at a frequency ratio of 2:1 or less were discarded, and the remaining shared sequences were assigned to the population with the higher frequency. A sequence was defined as donor-reactive if the sequence was expanded at least 5-fold in CFSE-low cells compared with unstimulated cells and had a frequency of at least 0.01% in CFSE-low cells. Jensen-Shannon divergence, calculated on the top 100 TCRbeta sequences ranked by frequency, was used to quantify repertoire divergence. For any sample with multiple sequencing runs, sorting error was corrected in each run separately before the runs were pooled. Held by TCRdb, this immuneACCESS table contains in-frame sequences only and omits some clones. Under half of the omission traces to an unresolved V gene where checked; the cause of the rest is unknown. V, J and clone size are taken as reported in that table, and D and trimming were inferred from the DNA itself. The sample table on file contains tens of thousands of clones. Jointly, the top ten make up 7.6% of the sample.

The CDR3 sequence holds 14 residues, the cysteine and phenylalanine included. The CDR3 was read in part: 33 bases, with the frame set at base 1. In the germline V gene (reference sequence), CDR1 corresponds to SEHNR and CDR2 to FQNEAQ. V ends up 7 bases short and J 7 bases short, with an unmatched junction base count of 8. The meaning of the sample's time point label: blood sample drawn before combined kidney and bone marrow transplant. Unstimulated Tregs (CD4+CD25+CD127-), CD4+ non-Tregs (CD4+CD25-), CD4 and CD8 cells were FACS-sorted from thawed PBMCs. The patients were several recipients of combined kidney and bone marrow transplants from the ITN036ST trial, and samples were available only from these trial subjects. Healthy control blood was processed to PBMCs by Ficoll density gradient and cryopreserved, and patient PBMCs were collected before and after transplant.

The sample consisted of CD8+ T cells from blood, taken before the transplant. This chain joins TRBV7-9 to TRBJ2-2; TRBD1 aligns with 8 central bases. The TCR comes from a human donor who received a combined kidney and bone marrow transplant. The CDR3 is CASTSTGVVGELFF. The CDR3 bases that were read are TGTGCCAGCACCTCGACAGGGGTTGTCGGGGAG.